This passage covers 12 T cell receptor beta chains from one sample sequenced in a study of T cell clonotyping in hematopoietic cell transplantation. Sequencing used immunoSEQ multiplex PCR; TCRdb keeps in-frame clones, though not all of them. The sample carries approximately 8,800 clones, less than 85% recorded once. The material sequenced was PBMCs, taken at the time of graft-versus-host disease after allogeneic stem cell transplant. These receptors all come from a male patient between 55 and 70 years old who had an allogeneic stem cell transplant from an unrelated donor, so the T cells may come from the graft donor. Some clones in this sample may be carry-over from other donors' samples.

The chain has TRBV7-2 and TRBJ2-7, with TRBD2 matching over 8 bases. Germline V gene data show CDR1 as SGHTA and CDR2 as FQGNSA. This CDR3 has 16 amino acids. Trimming took 5 bases from V and 4 from J; bases not matched to a gene: 13. The CDR3 coding sequence is TGTGCCAGCAGCCCTCGGGGAGCGGGGGCCCCATACGAGCAGTACTTC. Its translation: CASSPRGAGAPYEQYF.

The V call is TRBV2, the J call TRBJ2-2; a possible D gene is TRBD2 (6 bases). V was clipped by 5 bases and J by 1 base, with 11 bases between them. In germline, CDR1 is SNHLY, CDR2 FYNNEI. This CDR3 has 15 amino acids. The CDR3, as DNA: TGTGCCAGCAGTCGGCGGGACGGGAACACCGGGGAGCTGTTTTTT. Translation gives CASSRRDGNTGELFF. The full variable domain, with the rest looked up from reference TRBV2 and TRBJ2-2, is EPEVTQTPSHQVTQMGQEVILRCVPISNHLYFYWYRQILGQKVEFLVSFYNNEISEKSEIFDDQFSVERPDGSNFTLKIRSTKLEDSAMYFCASSRRDGNTGELFFGEGSRLTVL.

The CDR3 is CASSPPKYTDTQYF. The DNA of the CDR3 is TGTGCCAGCAGTCCGCCAAAGTATACAGATACGCAGTATTTT. The chain recombines TRBV27 with TRBJ2-3; no firm D call. The V gene lost 5 bases and the J gene lost 3 bases, with 12 bases spanning the gap. Germline lookup yields CDR1 MNHEY and CDR2 SMNVEV (reference sequence). The CDR3 is 14 amino acids.

The chain combines TRBV7-2 with TRBJ2-2; D unclear. Per germline, CDR1 SGHTA and CDR2 FQGNSA. V gave up 5 bases and J gave up 6 bases, with 10 bases separating them. The CDR3 covers 13 residues. Here the CDR3 reads CASSPRFSGELFF. The CDR3, as DNA: TGTGCCAGCAGCCCAAGGTTCTCCGGGGAGCTGTTTTTT.

V is TRBV7-2 and J is TRBJ1-4, with 7 bases fitting TRBD1. Trimming removed 5 bases from V and 7 bases from J; junction bases left unmatched: 7. The CDR3 spans 14 residues. The germline CDR1 and CDR2 sequences are SGHTA and FQGNSA. The DNA of the CDR3 is TGTGCCAGCAGCATCTCCAGACAGGGTGAAAAACTGTTTTTT. This translates into CASSISRQGEKLFF.

The V and J genes are TRBV7-2 and TRBJ2-7; 9 positions match TRBD1. The CDR3 runs 13 residues. Unmatched junction bases numbered 4, after V lost 6 bases and J lost 4 bases. Germline assignment: CDR1 SGHTA and CDR2 FQGNSA. The CDR3 reads CASSRDRVYEQYF. In DNA, the CDR3 is TGTGCCAGCAGTAGGGACAGGGTTTACGAGCAGTACTTC. Full variable domain (missing parts from reference TRBV7-2 and TRBJ2-7): GAGVSQSPSNKVTEKGKDVELRCDPISGHTALYWYRQSLGQGLEFLIYFQGNSAPDKSGLPSDRFSAERTGGSVSTLTIQRTQQEDSAVYLCASSRDRVYEQYFGPGTRLTVT.

V usage is TRBV9 and J usage is TRBJ1-6; 11 bases line up with TRBD1. This CDR3 spans 16 amino acids. The V gene's germline CDR1 is SGDLS and CDR2 YYNGEE. After removal of 3 bases from V and 9 bases from J, the junction contained 8 bases not matched to a gene. CDR3 loop: CASSAGTGGFISPLHF. CDR3 sequence (DNA): TGTGCCAGCAGCGCGGGGACAGGGGGGTTCATTTCACCCCTCCACTTT.

This clone was observed a handful of times. The J gene is TRBJ2-7, the V gene TRBV2, with a weak D call TRBD1 (6 bases). Per germline, CDR1 SNHLY and CDR2 FYNNEI. With 8 bases removed from V and 0 bases from J, the gap between germline ends came to 11 bases. CDR3 size: 13 residues. This chain's CDR3 is CASGGQYSYEQYF. The DNA of the CDR3 is TGTGCCAGCGGTGGACAGTACTCCTACGAGCAGTACTTC.

The chain couples TRBV4-3 to TRBJ1-2; maybe TRBD1 (5 bases). CDR1 and CDR2 (germline): LGHNA, YSLEER. V shed 0 bases and J shed 4 bases, with 18 bases lying between them. CDR3 length: 17 residues. The CDR3 region has the DNA TGCGCCAGCAGCCAAGAGCTTTCTGGGACGGGCCTCTATGGCTACACCTTC. This encodes CASSQELSGTGLYGYTF.

The V call is TRBV5-4, the J call TRBJ1-2; 12 bases match TRBD1. J lost 0 bases, V lost 3 bases, and 3 bases had no gene match. CDR3 length equals 16 residues. Looked up from germline, CDR1 is SGHNT and CDR2 is YYREEE (reference sequence). CDR3 bases: TGTGCCAGCAGCTCGGGACAGGGGGCGTCTAACTATGGCTACACCTTC. This encodes CASSSGQGASNYGYTF.

The genes are TRBV27 and TRBJ1-2; D call uncertain. Trimming shortened V by 6 bases and J by 0 bases, and 14 bases separated the two germline ends. Germline V CDR1 and CDR2: MNHEY, SMNVEV (reference sequence). CDR3 length: 15 amino acids. CDR3 loop: CASREGFSTNYGYTF. CDR3 DNA: TGTGCCAGCAGGGAGGGATTCAGCACTAACTATGGCTACACCTTC.

The chain recombines TRBV19 with TRBJ1-1; the match to TRBD1 covers 8 bases. V lost 5 bases to trimming and J lost 6 bases; unmatched junction nucleotides: 14. Germline loops: CDR1 LNHDA, CDR2 SQIVND (reference sequence). The CDR3 loop spans 16 amino acids. The CDR3 protein is CASSLRGGQGIPEAFF. The CDR3 DNA follows: TGTGCCAGTAGTCTTCGGGGAGGACAGGGTATCCCTGAAGCTTTCTTT.